The clone carrying this TCR beta chain was seen just once. Its specificity is not known. Sequencing was performed with immunoSEQ multiplex PCR; in TCRdb, only in-frame clones are kept and a portion is missing. This sample has around 75,000 clones, with over 60% found just once. The entry originates in a study of vaccination effects on CD4 cells after COVID-19. Sequencing was preceded by expansion of antigen-specific CD4+ T cells with viral peptide pools in the ViraFEST assay. The authors isolated CD4+ T cells after about eleven days of culture. PCR-confirmed SARS-CoV-2 infection occurred in the person between March and December 2020. Germline loops: CDR1 SNHLY, CDR2 FYNNEI. Trimming removed 8 bases from V and 4 bases from J, with 11 bases in between. The CDR3 sequence is 12 residues long.

The source material was CD4+ T cells from PBMCs cultured with HIV peptides, sampled before COVID-19 vaccination. Subset indicated: HIV-1 Nef peptide pool negative control/reference culture. This sequence was found in a human donor who had a prior SARS-CoV-2 infection. The gene calls are TRBV2 and TRBJ1-1; possibly TRBD1 for D (6 bases). CDR3 DNA: TGTGCCAGCGGGGGGCAGGTCACTGAAGCTTTCTTT. The encoded protein is CASGGQVTEAFF.